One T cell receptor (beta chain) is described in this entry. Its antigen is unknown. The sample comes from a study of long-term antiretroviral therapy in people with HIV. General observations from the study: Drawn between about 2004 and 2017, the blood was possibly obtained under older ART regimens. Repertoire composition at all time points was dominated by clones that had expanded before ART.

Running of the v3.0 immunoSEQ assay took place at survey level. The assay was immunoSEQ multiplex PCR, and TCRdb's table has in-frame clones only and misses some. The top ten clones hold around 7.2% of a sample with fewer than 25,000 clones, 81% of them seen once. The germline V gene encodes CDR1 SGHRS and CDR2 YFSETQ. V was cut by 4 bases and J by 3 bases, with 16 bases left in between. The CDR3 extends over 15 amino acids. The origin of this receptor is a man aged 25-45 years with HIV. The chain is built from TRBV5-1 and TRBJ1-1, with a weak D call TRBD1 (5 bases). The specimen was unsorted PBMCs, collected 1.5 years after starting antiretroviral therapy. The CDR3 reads CASSGGVGADTEAFF. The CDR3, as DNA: TGCGCCAGCAGCGGGGGGGTGGGAGCCGACACTGAAGCTTTCTTT.